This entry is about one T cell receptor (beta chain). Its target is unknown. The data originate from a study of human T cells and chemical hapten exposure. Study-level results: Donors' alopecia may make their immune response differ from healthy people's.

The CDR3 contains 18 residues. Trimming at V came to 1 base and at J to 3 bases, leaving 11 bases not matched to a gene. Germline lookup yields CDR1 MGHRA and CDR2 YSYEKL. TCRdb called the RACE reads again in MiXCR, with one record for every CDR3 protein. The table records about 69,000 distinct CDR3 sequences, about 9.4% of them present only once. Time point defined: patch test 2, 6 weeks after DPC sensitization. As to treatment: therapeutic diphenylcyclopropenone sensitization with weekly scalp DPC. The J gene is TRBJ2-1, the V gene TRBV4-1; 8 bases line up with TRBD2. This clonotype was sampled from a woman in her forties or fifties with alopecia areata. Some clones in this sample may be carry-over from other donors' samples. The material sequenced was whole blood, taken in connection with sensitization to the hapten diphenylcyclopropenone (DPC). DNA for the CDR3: TGCGCCAGCAGCCAAGTGCGGGGACTAGTGGGGATCTACAATGAGCAGTTCTTC. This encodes CASSQVRGLVGIYNEQFF.